These 13 T cell receptor beta chains came from one sample sequenced in a study of CD8 T cells in ankylosing spondylitis. General study points: Seemingly characteristic of ankylosing spondylitis blood was a TCR beta motif consisting of about 8 highly homologous variants.

These TCRs' antigens remain unknown. Via MiXCR, TCRdb re-called the 5' RACE reads, giving one row per CDR3 protein. The table shows 350,000 to 450,000 distinct CDR3 sequences, with roughly 25% occurring only once. Sequencing used blood, either unsorted or a sorted T cell fraction (not recorded which). The receptors shown here come from a male donor with ankylosing spondylitis.

A few counts support this clonotype. This rearrangement joins TRBV28 to TRBJ2-3; possibly TRBD1 or TRBD2 for D (5 bases each). Germline lookup yields CDR1 MDHEN and CDR2 SYDVKM. V lost 2 bases and J lost 3, with 15 bases in between. This CDR3 contains 16 residues. Written as DNA, the CDR3 is TGTGCCAGCAGTTTACCGCCGGGATCAGGGACAGATACGCAGTATTTT. Encoded protein: CASSLPPGSGTDTQYF.

The table lists this clonotype with a few counts. The chain recombines TRBV3-1 with TRBJ2-5; TRBD1 matches at 9 bases. Germline loops: CDR1 LGHDT, CDR2 YNNKEL (reference sequence). This CDR3 comprises 16 residues. Unmatched junction bases numbered 12, after V lost 5 bases and J lost 5 bases. CDR3 residues: CASSSWTGESEETQYF. The DNA of the CDR3 is TGTGCCAGCAGCTCCTGGACAGGGGAGAGCGAGGAGACCCAGTACTTC.

The chain joins TRBV4-2 to TRBJ2-3; 13 nucleotides align to TRBD2. CDR3 size: 17 residues. CDR1 LGHNA and CDR2 YNFKEQ come from the germline V gene. V gave up 0 bases and J gave up 6 bases; unmatched junction bases: 6. The CDR3 DNA is TGTGCCAGCAGCCAAGAATCACTAGCGGGAGGGTGGGATACGCAGTATTTT. Protein: CASSQESLAGGWDTQYF.

The chain carries TRBV29-1 and TRBJ1-4, with 7 bases fitting TRBD1. V shed 7 bases, J shed 7 bases, and the junction held 9 bases outside the gene matches. Per germline, CDR1 SQVTM and CDR2 ANQGSEA. This CDR3 has 13 amino acids. CDR3 residues: CSAQGVVGEKLFF. CDR3 bases: TGCAGCGCCCAGGGGGTCGTCGGTGAAAAACTGTTTTTT. The full variable domain, completed using reference TRBV29-1 and TRBJ1-4, is SAVISQKPSRDICQRGTSLTIQCQVDSQVTMMFWYRQQPGQSLTLIATANQGSEATYESGFVIDKFPISRPNLTFSTLTVSNMSPEDSSIYLCSAQGVVGEKLFFGSGTQLSVL.

V and J are TRBV12-3 or TRBV12-4 and TRBJ2-1; 9 bases fit TRBD1. This CDR3 has 16 amino acids. V shed 7 bases, J shed 6 bases, and the junction held 13 bases outside the gene matches. The DNA of the CDR3 is TGTGCCAGCACCTCACGGACAGGGGTAGCCCCCAATGAGCAGTTCTTC. Translation gives CASTSRTGVAPNEQFF.

This clonotype showed up many times. The chain couples TRBV11-2 to TRBJ1-1, with TRBD1 matching 9 bases. Germline CDR1 and CDR2: SGHAT and FQNNGV. The CDR3 is 11 amino acids. The V and J ends lost 4 bases and 10 bases, in that order; junction bases with no gene match: 1. This CDR3 reads CASSSGQGAFF. CDR3 sequence (DNA): TGTGCCAGCAGCTCGGGACAGGGAGCTTTCTTT.

The chain joins TRBV5-6 to TRBJ1-1; D not certain. CDR1 SGHDT and CDR2 YYEEEE come from the germline V gene. V gave up 4 bases and J gave up 5 bases, with 15 bases separating them. This CDR3 is 14 amino acids long. This CDR3 reads CASSHSPLGTEAFF. CDR3 bases: TGTGCCAGCAGCCATTCTCCCCTCGGAACTGAAGCTTTCTTT.

This sequence joins TRBV12-3 or TRBV12-4 and TRBJ2-3; the D is unclear. This CDR3 contains 15 residues. The ends were cut back, 6 bases at V and 0 bases at J, with 13 bases in the middle. CDR3 bases: TGTGCCAGCAGCCCTTGGAGCACGAGCACAGATACGCAGTATTTT. It specifies CASSPWSTSTDTQYF.

This clonotype was detected only a few times. V and J are TRBV20-1 and TRBJ1-2, with 10 bases identical to TRBD1. Germline V gene sequence: CDR1 DFQATT, CDR2 SNEGSKA (reference sequence). There are 11 residues in the CDR3. CDR3 sequence (DNA): TGCAGACCGACAGGGGGCGGGGGCTACACCTTC. This gives the protein CRPTGGGGYTF.

This clonotype was counted a few times. The genes are TRBV3-1 and TRBJ1-2, with D possibly TRBD1 on 5 matching bases. Germline V lookup: CDR1 LGHDT, CDR2 YNNKEL (reference sequence). The CDR3 has 12 residues. V was trimmed by 3 bases and J by 7 bases, leaving 9 bases between them. For the CDR3, the DNA is TGTGCCAGCAGCCAGCCAGGGTCTGGCTACACCTTC. This translates into CASSQPGSGYTF.

This clonotype was seen just once. The chain combines TRBV10-2 with TRBJ2-1, with 11 nucleotides matching TRBD2. The CDR3 is 15 amino acids. In germline, CDR1 is WSHSY, CDR2 SAAADI. The junction had 9 bases not matched to a gene; V was cut back by 6 bases and J by 8 bases. The CDR3 sequence: CASSPTSGIDDEQFF. In nucleotides, the CDR3 is TGCGCCAGCAGCCCGACTAGCGGGATAGACGATGAGCAGTTCTTC.

This chain joins TRBV12-3 or TRBV12-4 and TRBJ1-1, with unresolved D. The CDR3 has 13 amino acids. V lost 6 bases, J lost 2 bases, and 10 bases lay in between. As DNA, the CDR3 is TGTGCCAGCAGAAAGGACGGAAACACTGAAGCTTTCTTT. Translation gives CASRKDGNTEAFF.

V gene TRBV5-1 combines with J gene TRBJ2-1, with 9 bases lining up with TRBD2. This CDR3 has 17 residues. The junction had 8 bases not matched to a gene; V was cut back by 4 bases and J by 0 bases. Germline values: CDR1 SGHRS, CDR2 YFSETQ. The chain's CDR3 is CASSPRLAEYSYNEQFF. The CDR3 nucleotides read TGCGCCAGCAGCCCCCGACTAGCGGAGTACTCCTACAATGAGCAGTTCTTC.